One and the same sample provided the 24 T cell receptor beta chains below, sequenced in a study of blood T cell repertoires in COVID-19. Clones were sequenced by immunoSEQ multiplex PCR, and TCRdb holds only the in-frame ones, with some missing. The repertoire holds about 400,000 clones, approximately 91% seen once, with approximately 2% in the top ten. The sample consisted of PBMCs or T cells enriched from blood (not recorded which). Receptor source: a woman in her 40s with acute COVID-19.

The chain links TRBV11-3 to TRBJ1-3, with D unresolved. The length of the CDR3 is 14 residues. Trimming shortened V by 6 bases and J by 2 bases, and 11 bases separated the two germline ends. Germline CDR1 reads SGHNT; CDR2 reads YENEEA. DNA for the CDR3: TGTGCCAGCAGTGAGGGCTTCACTGGAAACACCATATATTTT. The encoded protein is CASSEGFTGNTIYF.

The chain links TRBV4-1 to TRBJ2-4; possibly TRBD2 for D (5 bases). The CDR3 is made up of 15 amino acids. Trimming took 4 bases from V and 0 from J, leaving 10 bases between them. Germline values: CDR1 MGHRA, CDR2 YSYEKL. This CDR3 is CASSRTLIAKNIQYF. The CDR3 DNA sequence: TGCGCCAGCAGCCGGACTCTTATAGCCAAAAACATTCAGTACTTC.

The gene calls are TRBV9 and TRBJ2-7; 8 nucleotides align to TRBD2. V was pared by 0 bases and J by 1 base, with 9 bases of the junction left unmatched. The CDR3 is 17 residues long. Germline values: CDR1 SGDLS, CDR2 YYNGEE. The CDR3, as DNA: TGTGCCAGCAGCGTAGATTCGGGGCGGGGGGTTTCCTACGAGCAGTACTTC. The encoded protein is CASSVDSGRGVSYEQYF.

This chain joins TRBV4-1 and TRBJ1-1; D possibly corresponds to TRBD1 (6 bases). With 3 bases removed from V and 3 bases from J, the gap between germline ends came to 14 bases. Germline V gene data show CDR1 as MGHRA and CDR2 as YSYEKL. The CDR3 length is 15 residues. CDR3 in DNA: TGCGCCAGCAGCCACCCGGGACACCAGGACACTGAAGCTTTCTTT. Encoded protein: CASSHPGHQDTEAFF.

V usage is TRBV6-5 and J usage is TRBJ2-7; a possible D gene is TRBD2 (6 bases). V lost 8 bases to trimming and J lost 4 bases, with 15 bases between them. The CDR3 length is 13 residues. Germline V gives CDR1 MNHEY, CDR2 SVGAGI. The CDR3 coding sequence is TGTGCCAGCGGGCGGGACGCGAGGTACGAGCAGTACTTC. This encodes CASGRDARYEQYF.

The rearrangement joins TRBV5-5 to TRBJ2-3; maybe TRBD1 (6 bases). The V and J ends lost 1 base and 3 bases respectively, with 6 bases between them. The CDR3 loop spans 13 amino acids. CDR1 and CDR2 (germline): SGHKS, YYEKEE (reference sequence). CDR3 residues: CASSLTGTDTQYF. CDR3 nucleotide sequence: TGTGCCAGCAGCTTGACAGGGACAGATACGCAGTATTTT. Full variable domain (outside the CDR3, taken from reference TRBV5-5 and TRBJ2-3): DAGVTQSPTHLIKTRGQQVTLRCSPISGHKSVSWYQQVLGQGPQFIFQYYEKEERGRGNFPDRFSARQFPNYSSELNVNALLLGDSALYLCASSLTGTDTQYFGPGTRLTVL.

The rearrangement links TRBV7-9 to TRBJ1-1; no clear D gene. The germline V gene has CDR1 SEHNR and CDR2 FQNEAQ (reference sequence). This CDR3 region has 14 residues. Trimming took 4 bases from V and 4 from J, leaving 13 bases between them. CDR3 sequence reads: CASSSTGLVTEAFF. The CDR3, as DNA: TGTGCCAGCAGCTCTACTGGACTGGTCACTGAAGCTTTCTTT.

The chain combines TRBV5-4 with TRBJ1-2, with D possibly being TRBD1 (6 bases). This CDR3 is 15 amino acids long. Germline CDR1 and CDR2: SGHNT and YYREEE (reference sequence). The V and J ends lost 4 bases and 4 bases respectively, with 17 bases between them. CDR3 nucleotides: TGTGCCAGCAGCCCGCCGGGACAAGGCCTCTATGGCTACACCTTC. Its translation is CASSPPGQGLYGYTF.

This chain links TRBV10-1 with TRBJ2-7; D may be TRBD2 (5 bases). Trimming took 2 bases from V and 7 from J, leaving 24 bases between them. CDR1 WNHNN and CDR2 SYGVQD come from the germline V gene (reference sequence). The length of the CDR3 is 17 residues. This chain's CDR3 is CASSEPRTESLRVEQYF. The CDR3 DNA is TGCGCCAGCAGTGAGCCCCGGACTGAATCTCTGCGAGTAGAGCAGTACTTC.

The chain recombines TRBV6-6 with TRBJ1-2, with D possibly being TRBD1 (5 bases). This CDR3 has 14 amino acids. The germline V and J ends were trimmed by 6 bases and 0 bases, with 11 bases remaining between them. The germline CDR1 and CDR2 sequences are MNHNY and SVGAGI (reference sequence). CDR3 sequence reads: CASRRQLTNYGYTF. The CDR3 DNA sequence: TGTGCCAGCAGACGACAGTTAACTAACTATGGCTACACCTTC.

The chain uses TRBV9 and TRBJ1-3; 7 bases agree with TRBD1. The CDR3 is made up of 14 amino acids. Trimming removed 4 bases from V and 3 bases from J; junction bases left unmatched: 4. From germline, CDR1 is SGDLS and CDR2 YYNGEE. CDR3 in amino acids: CASSPTGSGNTIYF. The CDR3 DNA reads as TGTGCCAGCAGCCCGACAGGGAGTGGAAACACCATATATTTT.

This chain links TRBV30 with TRBJ1-1, with no clear D. CDR3 length: 14 residues. CDR1 GTSNPN and CDR2 SVGIG come from the germline V gene (reference sequence). The ends were cut back, 0 bases at V and 1 base at J, with 9 bases in the middle. CDR3 protein: CAWSVLPRNTEAFF. CDR3 nucleotide sequence: TGTGCCTGGAGTGTCTTGCCCAGGAACACTGAAGCTTTCTTT. Full variable domain (outside the CDR3, taken from reference TRBV30 and TRBJ1-1): SQTIHQWPATLVQPVGSPLSLECTVEGTSNPNLYWYRQAAGRGLQLLFYSVGIGQISSEVPQNLSASRPQDRQFILSSKKLLLSDSGFYLCAWSVLPRNTEAFFGQGTRLTVV.

The gene calls are TRBV6-6 and TRBJ1-4; D is possibly TRBD1 (6 bases). The germline gives CDR1 MNHNY, CDR2 SVGAGI (reference sequence). This CDR3 contains 13 residues. Trimming took off 7 bases at V and 8 bases at J, with 14 bases between the two ends. The CDR3: CASMPGVGEKLFF. CDR3 DNA: TGTGCCAGCATGCCAGGGGTAGGGGAAAAACTGTTTTTT.

This CDR3 is CASTGRGDAFF. The CDR3 DNA reads TGTGCCAGTACGGGCAGGGGGGACGCTTTCTTT. The chain has TRBV19 and TRBJ1-1; 7 nucleotides match TRBD1. Looked up from germline, CDR1 is LNHDA and CDR2 is SQIVND (reference sequence). CDR3 size: 11 residues. V shed 7 bases and J 11 bases; nucleotides not matched to a gene: 7.

The chain recombines TRBV4-1 with TRBJ1-4, with 7 nucleotides matching TRBD1. V lost 3 bases and J lost 4; bases outside the gene matches: 5. This CDR3 has 15 amino acids. CDR1 is MGHRA, CDR2 YSYEKL, per germline. CDR3 residues: CASSQTGFINEKLFF. Written as DNA, the CDR3 is TGCGCCAGCAGCCAGACAGGGTTTATTAATGAAAAACTGTTTTTT.

The V gene is TRBV7-9, the J gene TRBJ2-7; 9 nucleotides align to TRBD1. Germline CDR1 is SEHNR and CDR2 is FQNEAQ (reference sequence). This CDR3 has 15 amino acids. J was trimmed by 5 bases and V by 5 bases; bases with no gene match: 10. The CDR3 protein is CASSLPGQGPHEQYF. The DNA for the CDR3 is TGTGCCAGCAGCCTCCCGGGACAGGGTCCCCACGAGCAGTACTTC.

V gene TRBV7-2 combines with J gene TRBJ2-7, with D possibly matching TRBD2 (6 bases). This CDR3 has 15 residues. CDR1 is SGHTA, CDR2 FQGNSA, per germline. Between the trimmed V and J ends, which lost 4 bases and 3 bases, there was a span of 16 bases. The CDR3 spells CASSSWGRGFYEQYF. The CDR3 DNA is TGTGCCAGCAGCTCCTGGGGTCGGGGGTTCTACGAGCAGTACTTC.

V gene TRBV2 combines with J gene TRBJ1-5, with a possible D match to TRBD1 (5 bases). The CDR3 extends over 15 amino acids. The germline V gene encodes CDR1 SNHLY and CDR2 FYNNEI. V gave up 2 bases and J gave up 4 bases, with 12 bases separating them. Here the CDR3 reads CASSENGGFNQPQHF. DNA for the CDR3: TGTGCCAGCAGTGAAAATGGGGGGTTTAATCAGCCCCAGCATTTT. Together with reference TRBV2 and TRBJ1-5, the CDR3 gives the full variable domain: EPEVTQTPSHQVTQMGQEVILRCVPISNHLYFYWYRQILGQKVEFLVSFYNNEISEKSEIFDDQFSVERPDGSNFTLKIRSTKLEDSAMYFCASSENGGFNQPQHFGDGTRLSIL.

This sequence joins TRBV5-1 and TRBJ1-1; D possibly corresponds to TRBD1 (6 bases). V shed 0 bases and J shed 0 bases, with 15 bases lying between them. The CDR3 covers 17 residues. Per germline, CDR1 SGHRS and CDR2 YFSETQ. CDR3 residues: CASSLDGWGRMNTEAFF. The CDR3 DNA reads as TGCGCCAGCAGCTTGGATGGTTGGGGGCGCATGAACACTGAAGCTTTCTTT.

CDR3 protein: CASSFTGSSYNSPLHF. In nucleotides, the CDR3 is TGTGCCAGCAGCTTCACAGGAAGCTCCTATAATTCACCCCTCCACTTT. This chain links TRBV5-5 with TRBJ1-6; tentatively, D is TRBD1 (5 bases). Trimming removed 2 bases from V and 0 bases from J, with 9 bases in between. The CDR3 extends over 16 amino acids. Germline V gene sequence: CDR1 SGHKS, CDR2 YYEKEE (reference sequence).

The chain is built from TRBV30 and TRBJ1-1, with a weak D call TRBD1 (6 bases). The germline V gene has CDR1 GTSNPN and CDR2 SVGIG (reference sequence). Trimming took 4 bases from V and 0 from J, leaving 15 bases between them. This CDR3 contains 15 residues. CDR3 in amino acids: CAWTNRQGMNTEAFF. DNA for the CDR3: TGTGCCTGGACCAACCGGCAGGGGATGAACACTGAAGCTTTCTTT.

The rearrangement joins TRBV14 to TRBJ1-6, with D maybe TRBD1 (5 bases). This CDR3 is built from 16 residues. Germline assignment: CDR1 SGHDN and CDR2 FVKESK. The V gene lost 2 bases and the J gene lost 5 bases, with 13 bases spanning the gap. CDR3: CASSQHWLRDNSPLHF. The CDR3 DNA is TGTGCCAGCAGCCAACATTGGCTCAGGGATAATTCACCCCTCCACTTT.

This sequence joins TRBV18 and TRBJ2-7, with D possibly TRBD2 on 5 matching bases. This CDR3 comprises 12 residues. Germline CDR1 reads KGHSH; CDR2 reads LQKENI. The V gene lost 2 bases and the J gene lost 5 bases, with 7 bases spanning the gap. The CDR3 bases are TGTGCCAGCTCACCAAGGGAGAACGAGCAGTACTTC. Its protein is CASSPRENEQYF.

The gene calls are TRBV7-9 and TRBJ2-1; D uncertain. The germline gives CDR1 SEHNR, CDR2 FQNEAQ (reference sequence). The ends were cut back, 2 bases at V and 7 bases at J, with 9 bases in the middle. This CDR3 is built from 13 residues. CDR3 protein: CASSLSYPNEQFF. Written as DNA, the CDR3 is TGTGCCAGCAGCTTATCTTATCCGAATGAGCAGTTCTTC.